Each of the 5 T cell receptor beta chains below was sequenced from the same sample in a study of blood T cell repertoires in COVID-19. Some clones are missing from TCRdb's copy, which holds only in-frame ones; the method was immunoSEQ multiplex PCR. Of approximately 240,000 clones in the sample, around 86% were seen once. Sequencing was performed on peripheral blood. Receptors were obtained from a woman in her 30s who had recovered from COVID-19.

The CDR3 coding sequence is TGTGCCAGCAGCTTATATACGGGGGGACCCTACGAGCAGTACTTC. Its translation: CASSLYTGGPYEQYF. The chain couples TRBV7-3 to TRBJ2-7; TRBD2 agrees at 7 bases. CDR3 length: 15 residues. V lost 2 bases, J lost 2 bases, and 6 bases stayed unmatched. Germline lookup yields CDR1 SGHTA and CDR2 FQGTGA.

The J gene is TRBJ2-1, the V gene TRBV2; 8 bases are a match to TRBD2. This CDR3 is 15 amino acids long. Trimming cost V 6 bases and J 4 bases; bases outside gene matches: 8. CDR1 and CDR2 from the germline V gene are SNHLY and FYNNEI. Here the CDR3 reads CASREPGGGYNEQFF. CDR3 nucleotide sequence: TGTGCCAGCAGAGAGCCGGGGGGGGGTTACAATGAGCAGTTCTTC. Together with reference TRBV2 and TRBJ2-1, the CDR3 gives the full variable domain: EPEVTQTPSHQVTQMGQEVILRCVPISNHLYFYWYRQILGQKVEFLVSFYNNEISEKSEIFDDQFSVERPDGSNFTLKIRSTKLEDSAMYFCASREPGGGYNEQFFGPGTRLTVL.

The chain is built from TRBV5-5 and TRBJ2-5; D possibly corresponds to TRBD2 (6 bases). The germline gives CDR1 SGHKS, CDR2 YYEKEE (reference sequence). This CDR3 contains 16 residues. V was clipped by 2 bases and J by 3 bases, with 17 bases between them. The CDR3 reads CASSLRDSGRKETQYF. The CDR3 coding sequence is TGTGCCAGCAGCTTAAGGGACTCTGGTCGAAAAGAGACCCAGTACTTC. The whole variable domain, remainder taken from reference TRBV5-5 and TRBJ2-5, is DAGVTQSPTHLIKTRGQQVTLRCSPISGHKSVSWYQQVLGQGPQFIFQYYEKEERGRGNFPDRFSARQFPNYSSELNVNALLLGDSALYLCASSLRDSGRKETQYFGPGTRLLVL.

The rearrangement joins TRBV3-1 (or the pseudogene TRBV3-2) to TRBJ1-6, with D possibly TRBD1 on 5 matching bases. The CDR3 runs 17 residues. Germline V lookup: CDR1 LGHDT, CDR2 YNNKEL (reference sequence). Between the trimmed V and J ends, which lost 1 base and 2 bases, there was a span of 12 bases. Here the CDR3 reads CASSQVRGGTYNSPLHF. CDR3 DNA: TGTGCCAGCAGCCAAGTTCGGGGGGGGACCTATAATTCACCCCTCCACTTT.

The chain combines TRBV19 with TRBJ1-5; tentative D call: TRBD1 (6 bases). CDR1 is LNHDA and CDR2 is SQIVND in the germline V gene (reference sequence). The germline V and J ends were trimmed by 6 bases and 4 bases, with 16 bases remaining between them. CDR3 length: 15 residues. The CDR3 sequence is CASSAGDSWNQPQHF. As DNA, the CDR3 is TGTGCCAGTAGCGCAGGGGATAGTTGGAATCAGCCCCAGCATTTT.